Sequencing of this TCR beta chain was carried out in a study of T cell responses to AZD1222 COVID-19 vaccine. Libraries were prepared by immunoSEQ multiplex PCR; TCRdb keeps only in-frame clonotypes and omits some of them. Counted here are tens of thousands of clones, 87% occurring once; the ten biggest clones make up under 1.5%. Investigators merged groups given second doses at roughly 4 or roughly 12 weeks. CDR3 length: 13 residues. Trimming took 4 bases from V and 4 from J, leaving 11 bases between them. CDR1 SGHRS and CDR2 YFSETQ come from the germline V gene. The TCR sequence derives from an adult who received the AZD1222 COVID-19 vaccine. V gene TRBV5-1 combines with J gene TRBJ1-2, with D possibly TRBD1 on 6 matching bases. The source material was peripheral blood, sampled 28 days after the second AZD1222 dose. CDR3 residues: CASSPGDTYGYTF. The CDR3, as DNA: TGCGCCAGCAGCCCCGGGGACACCTATGGCTACACCTTC.